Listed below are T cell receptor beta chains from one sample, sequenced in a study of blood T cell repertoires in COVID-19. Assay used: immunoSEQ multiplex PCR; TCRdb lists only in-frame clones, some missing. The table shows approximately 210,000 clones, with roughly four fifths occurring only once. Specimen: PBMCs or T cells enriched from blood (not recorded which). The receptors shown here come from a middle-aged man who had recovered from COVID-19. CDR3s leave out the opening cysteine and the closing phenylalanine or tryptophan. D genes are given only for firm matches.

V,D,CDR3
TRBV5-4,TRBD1,ASSLGDRMEQY
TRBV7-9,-,ASSPTGNTEAF
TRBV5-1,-,ASSISSDYEQY
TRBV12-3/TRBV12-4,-,ASSYGNTEAF
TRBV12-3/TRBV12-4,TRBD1,ASSLEQGRGYT
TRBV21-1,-,AILYPTVVHNEKLF
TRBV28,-,ASSSGVGELF
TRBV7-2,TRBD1,ASSLQGQAYQPQH
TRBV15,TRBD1,ATSRGRAIVTGGHQPQH
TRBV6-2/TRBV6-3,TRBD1,ASSSRQGEPINYGYT
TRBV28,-,ASSSPGTPANYGYT